This T cell receptor beta chain was profiled in a study of T cells after yellow fever vaccination. This clonotype occurred a few times. V was pared by 5 bases and J by 9 bases, with 20 bases between. The CDR3 consists of 15 residues. CDR1 and CDR2 from the germline V gene are MNHNS and SASEGT. Conversion of TCR transcripts into cDNA relied on 5'RACE template switching, which added a universal primer site and UMIs. TCRdb passed the 5' RACE reads through MiXCR, listing each CDR3 protein once. The table records hundreds of thousands of distinct CDR3 sequences, about 8.3% of them present only once. The TCR comes from a man younger than 35 who received the YFV17D yellow fever vaccine. Sequences were derived from PBMCs, sampled roughly 47 days after the first yellow fever vaccination. This rearrangement joins TRBV6-1 to TRBJ1-3; D is perhaps TRBD1 (6 bases). CDR3 nucleotides: TGTGCCAGCAGTCCCCCGGGGGGGCTCAGGGCCACCATATATTTT. Translation: CASSPPGGLRATIYF.